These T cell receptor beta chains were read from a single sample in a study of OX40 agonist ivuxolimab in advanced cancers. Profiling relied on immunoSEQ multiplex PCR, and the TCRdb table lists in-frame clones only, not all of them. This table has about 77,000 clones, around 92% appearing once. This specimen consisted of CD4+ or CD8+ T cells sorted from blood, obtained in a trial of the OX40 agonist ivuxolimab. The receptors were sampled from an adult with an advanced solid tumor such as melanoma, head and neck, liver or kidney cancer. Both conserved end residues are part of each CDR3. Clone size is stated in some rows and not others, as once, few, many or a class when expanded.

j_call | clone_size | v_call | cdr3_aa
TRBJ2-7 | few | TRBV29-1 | CSVEDRGLAGANLPSEQYF
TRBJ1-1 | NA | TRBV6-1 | CASRYGTANTEAFF
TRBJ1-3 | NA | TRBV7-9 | CASRITGTDTIYF
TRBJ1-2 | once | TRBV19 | CASHPGTQGGYTF
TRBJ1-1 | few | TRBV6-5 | CASSPGYTEAFF
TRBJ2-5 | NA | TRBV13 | CASSRTDYQETQYF
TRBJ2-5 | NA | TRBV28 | CASSSPSGGGETQYF
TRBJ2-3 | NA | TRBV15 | CATSRAGGVDTQYF
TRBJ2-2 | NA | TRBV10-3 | CAPGTSGNTGELFF
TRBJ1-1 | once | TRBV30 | CAWSVRRATEAFF
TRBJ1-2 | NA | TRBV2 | CASRPQGGEGYTF
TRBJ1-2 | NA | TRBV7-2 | CASSLVAGPYGYTF
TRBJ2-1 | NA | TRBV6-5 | CASSRLTRGNEQFF